The source of this T cell receptor beta chain is a study of T-cell memory formation after mild COVID-19. TCRdb reprocessed the 5' RACE reads via MiXCR and lists one record per CDR3 protein. The sample carries some 82,000 distinct CDR3 sequences, 10% to 15% recorded once. In germline, CDR1 is MNHNY, CDR2 SVGAGI (reference sequence). J lost 5 bases, V lost 2 bases, and 17 bases had no gene match. The CDR3 extends over 20 amino acids. Sequencing used PBMCs or a T cell subset sorted from them (not recorded which). This TCR was sampled from a man between 18 and 29 years old who had mild COVID-19 (a few samples of this study predate the infection). Cell type and time point are not known. The chain has TRBV6-6 and TRBJ2-5; 13 nucleotides agree with TRBD2. The CDR3 nucleotides are TGTGCCAGCAGTTACGACGGAGGATTACTAGCGGGGGGGCCGGGCGAGACCCAGTACTTC. This sequence encodes CASSYDGGLLAGGPGETQYF.